This T cell receptor beta chain was identified in a study of blood T cell repertoires in COVID-19. Study context: PBMCs, B-cell-depleted T cells, or T cells were the source of the cDNA or gDNA that made up the material.

In the original processing: Scientists estimated how many nucleated cells there were by amplifying reference gene primers. Assay used: immunoSEQ multiplex PCR; TCRdb lists only in-frame clones, some missing. V and J calls and clone size are those listed in that table; D and trimming were worked out from the DNA. The sample yields 91,000 or so clones, roughly 78% seen once. The CDR3 is 15 amino acids. Germline CDR1 reads LGHNA; CDR2 reads YSLEER. The V gene end was trimmed by 1 base and the J gene end by 4 bases; junction bases not matched to a gene: 3. The chain has TRBV4-3 and TRBJ2-7; 11 positions match TRBD2. This sequence was found in a man aged 50 or older with active or convalescent COVID-19. The sample taken for sequencing was peripheral blood. CDR3 protein: CASSQGLAGSYEQYF. The CDR3 nucleotides read TGCGCCAGCAGCCAAGGACTAGCGGGGAGTTACGAGCAGTACTTC.